The present TCR beta chain was sequenced within a study of T cells after yellow fever vaccination. TCRdb redid the calling of the 5' RACE reads with MiXCR, one entry per CDR3 protein. The top ten clones hold 15% of a sample with 610,000 or so distinct CDR3 sequences, more than 9% of them seen once. This clonotype was counted at least ten times. Its antigen remains unidentified. Germline assignment: CDR1 MDHEN and CDR2 SYDVKM. The V gene lost 5 bases and the J gene lost 2 bases, with 9 bases spanning the gap. The CDR3 totals 13 residues. General study points: Contamination by abundant bulk-population clonotypes could be present in FACS-sorted repertoires.

This receptor was taken from a man aged 30 to 39 who received the YFV17D yellow fever vaccine. The source was PBMCs, collected on the day of the yellow fever booster vaccination. The gene calls are TRBV28 and TRBJ1-1; D uncertain. The CDR3 loop reads CASSGPGNTEAFF. The CDR3 DNA reads as TGTGCCAGCAGTGGCCCGGGTAACACTGAAGCTTTCTTT.